The 14 T cell receptor beta chains given below trace back to one sample, sequenced in a study of shared clonotypes between healthy human individuals (dated by TCRdb to about 2020). Libraries were prepared through the immunoSEQ multiplex PCR assay. In its TCRdb copy, this immuneACCESS table keeps in-frame sequences only and misses some clones. Where compared with another copy, unresolved V genes explain less than half of these, and the others have no known cause. This sample holds approximately 2.3 million clones; just over 90% were observed only once. About 0.37% of the sample comes from the top ten. Material: naive CD4+ T cells from PBMCs. Explained via the paper, the cell subset or site label denotes: CD45RA+ positively selected. These receptors were collected from a man aged 18 to 30 in good health. Some clones in this sample may be carry-over from other donors' samples.

This clone appeared a single time. This chain joins TRBV6-5 and TRBJ1-2, with D possibly TRBD1 on 6 matching bases. V lost 6 bases and J 3 bases, leaving 14 bases between the germline ends. This CDR3 comprises 14 residues. Germline V gives CDR1 MNHEY, CDR2 SVGAGI. CDR3 loop: CASSPRQEDYGYTF. The CDR3 region has the DNA TGTGCCAGCAGCCCCAGACAGGAGGACTATGGCTACACCTTC.

The rearrangement links TRBV14 to TRBJ2-5; no clear D. Germline V gene data show CDR1 as SGHDN and CDR2 as FVKESK. Trimming removed 3 bases from V and 2 bases from J, with 13 bases in between. CDR3 length: 15 amino acids. In DNA, the CDR3 is TGTGCCAGCAGCCACTTGAAAGGAAAACAAGAGACCCAGTACTTC. Residues: CASSHLKGKQETQYF.

The V and J genes are TRBV5-1 and TRBJ2-2; 7 nucleotides match TRBD1. CDR1 SGHRS and CDR2 YFSETQ come from the germline V gene. J gave up 1 base and V 4 bases, and 10 bases lay outside the gene matches. This CDR3 is 17 amino acids long. The DNA for the CDR3 is TGCGCCAGCAGCGTGAAACAGGGGAACCTGAACACCGGGGAGCTGTTTTTT. Translation: CASSVKQGNLNTGELFF.

This clone was seen just once. The CDR3 loop is CASSRESGKGGEQFF. The DNA of the CDR3 is TGTGCCAGCAGCCGCGAGTCGGGTAAGGGGGGAGAGCAGTTCTTC. This chain connects TRBV5-4 to TRBJ2-1; TRBD1 or TRBD2 may be the D gene (6 bases each). The germline V and J ends were trimmed by 4 bases and 10 bases, with 21 bases remaining between them. The germline V gene has CDR1 SGHNT and CDR2 YYREEE (reference sequence). This CDR3 has 15 residues.

The genes are TRBV28 and TRBJ2-5; D is possibly TRBD1 (6 bases). Deletions cut 3 bases from V and 4 bases from J, with 9 bases between. The germline gives CDR1 MDHEN, CDR2 SYDVKM. The CDR3 is made up of 13 amino acids. CDR3 protein: CASSFPGVETQYF. CDR3 DNA: TGTGCCAGCAGTTTCCCAGGGGTAGAGACCCAGTACTTC.

The gene calls are TRBV2 and TRBJ1-2, with 10 positions matching TRBD1. Germline V lookup: CDR1 SNHLY, CDR2 FYNNEI. The CDR3 is made up of 16 amino acids. V lost 4 bases and J lost 4; bases outside the gene matches: 9. The chain's CDR3 is CASSGDRGDFFYGYTF. CDR3 DNA sequence: TGTGCCAGCAGTGGGGACAGGGGCGACTTTTTCTATGGCTACACCTTC.

The chain couples TRBV28 to TRBJ2-1, with 8 bases aligning to TRBD2. The ends lost 9 bases at V and 7 bases at J; junction bases unmatched: 14. The CDR3 has 15 amino acids. CDR1 MDHEN and CDR2 SYDVKM come from the germline V gene. This CDR3 reads CASFKAGGERNEQFF. DNA for the CDR3: TGTGCCAGTTTCAAGGCGGGAGGAGAAAGGAATGAGCAGTTCTTC.

This clone has more than one count but fewer than ten. The V call is TRBV28, the J call TRBJ1-2; 9 nucleotides match TRBD1. The V gene end was trimmed by 8 bases and the J gene end by 5 bases; junction bases not matched to a gene: 9. Germline CDR1 and CDR2: MDHEN and SYDVKM. The length of the CDR3 is 14 residues. The CDR3 bases are TGTGCCAGCCATACCCGACAGGGGGGGTATGGCTACACCTTC. It translates to CASHTRQGGYGYTF.

This chain connects TRBV7-3 to TRBJ2-6; 9 nucleotides line up with TRBD1. Germline V gene sequence: CDR1 SGHTA, CDR2 FQGTGA. The trim removed 4 bases at V and 3 bases at J, leaving 13 bases unmatched. The CDR3 is made up of 19 amino acids. CDR3 DNA: TGTGCCAGCAGCTCTCAAGGGGGACAGGGTACAGGTGGGGCCAACGTCCTGACTTTC. Translated: CASSSQGGQGTGGANVLTF.

The J gene is TRBJ2-1, the V gene TRBV5-1, with TRBD2 identical over 11 bases. The CDR3 length is 18 residues. Trimming took 2 bases from V and 5 from J; bases not matched to a gene: 12. Germline V gives CDR1 SGHRS, CDR2 YFSETQ. CDR3 region: CASSFLPLAGVDHNEQFF. DNA of the CDR3: TGCGCCAGCAGCTTTTTGCCACTAGCGGGAGTTGATCACAATGAGCAGTTCTTC.

This chain joins TRBV2 and TRBJ1-6, with TRBD1 matching over 9 bases. V gave up 7 bases and J gave up 7 bases; unmatched junction bases: 5. This CDR3 has 14 amino acids. Germline CDR1 and CDR2: SNHLY and FYNNEI. The CDR3 protein is CASKGTGPNSPLHF. The CDR3 region has the DNA TGTGCCAGCAAAGGGACAGGGCCGAATTCACCCCTCCACTTT.

V gene TRBV7-6 combines with J gene TRBJ1-2; a weak D match, TRBD1 (6 bases). The V gene's germline CDR1 is SGHVS and CDR2 FNYEAQ. The CDR3 contains 13 residues. Trimming cost V 4 bases and J 4 bases, with 10 bases left between them. CDR3 sequence reads: CASSYDRTYGYTF. The CDR3, as DNA: TGTGCCAGCAGCTACGACAGGACCTATGGCTACACCTTC.

Of note for this clone: This specimen includes other DNA sequences encoding the same CDR3. In nucleotides, the CDR3 is TGTGCCAGCAGCCCGGGGGGAACAAACTATGGCTACACCTTC. Its translation is CASSPGGTNYGYTF. The chain has TRBV28 and TRBJ1-2; perhaps TRBD1 as D (5 bases). With 6 bases removed from V and 2 bases from J, the gap between germline ends came to 13 bases. In germline, CDR1 is MDHEN, CDR2 SYDVKM. The CDR3 sequence is 14 residues long.

The chain recombines TRBV15 with TRBJ1-4; weak D call: TRBD1 (5 bases). This CDR3 region has 12 residues. Trimming stripped 5 bases from V and 10 bases from J, with 11 bases between. Germline V gene sequence: CDR1 LNHNV, CDR2 YYDKDF (reference sequence). CDR3 sequence reads: CATSRRQGKLFF. CDR3 in DNA: TGTGCCACCAGCCGCCGCCAGGGAAAACTGTTTTTT.